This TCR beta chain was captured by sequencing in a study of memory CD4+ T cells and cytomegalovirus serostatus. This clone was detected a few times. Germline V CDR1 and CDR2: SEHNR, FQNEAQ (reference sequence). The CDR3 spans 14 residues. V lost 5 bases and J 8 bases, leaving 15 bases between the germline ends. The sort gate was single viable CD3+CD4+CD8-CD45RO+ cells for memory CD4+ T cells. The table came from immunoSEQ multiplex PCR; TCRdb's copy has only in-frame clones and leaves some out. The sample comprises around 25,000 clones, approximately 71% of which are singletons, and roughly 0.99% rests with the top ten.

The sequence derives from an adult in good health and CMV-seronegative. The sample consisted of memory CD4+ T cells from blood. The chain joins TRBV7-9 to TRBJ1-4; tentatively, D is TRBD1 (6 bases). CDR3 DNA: TGTGCCAGCAGCCGTGCCAGGACAGAGGAAAAACTGTTTTTT. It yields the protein CASSRARTEEKLFF.